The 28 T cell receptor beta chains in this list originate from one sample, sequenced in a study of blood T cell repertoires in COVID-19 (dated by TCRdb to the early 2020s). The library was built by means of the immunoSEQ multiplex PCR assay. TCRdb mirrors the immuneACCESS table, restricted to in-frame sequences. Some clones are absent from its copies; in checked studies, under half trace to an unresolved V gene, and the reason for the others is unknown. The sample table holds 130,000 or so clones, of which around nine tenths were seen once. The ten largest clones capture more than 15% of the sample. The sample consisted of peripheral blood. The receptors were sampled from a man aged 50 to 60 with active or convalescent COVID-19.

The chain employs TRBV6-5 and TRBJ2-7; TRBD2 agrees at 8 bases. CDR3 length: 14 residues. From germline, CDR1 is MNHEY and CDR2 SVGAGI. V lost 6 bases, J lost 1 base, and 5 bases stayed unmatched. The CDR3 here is CASRRTSTSYEQYF. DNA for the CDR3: TGTGCCAGCAGAAGGACTAGCACATCCTACGAGCAGTACTTC.

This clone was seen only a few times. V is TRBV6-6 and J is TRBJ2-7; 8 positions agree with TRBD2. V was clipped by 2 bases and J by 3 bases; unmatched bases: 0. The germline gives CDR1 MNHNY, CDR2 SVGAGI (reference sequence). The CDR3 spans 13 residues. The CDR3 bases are TGTGCCAGCAGTTACGGGACTAGCTACGAGCAGTACTTC. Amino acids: CASSYGTSYEQYF.

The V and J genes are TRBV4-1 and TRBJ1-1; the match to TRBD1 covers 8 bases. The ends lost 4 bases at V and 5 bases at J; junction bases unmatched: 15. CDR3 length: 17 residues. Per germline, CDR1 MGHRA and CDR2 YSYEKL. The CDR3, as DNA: TGCGCCAGCAGCCGCAGTCCGGTGACAGGGGTTGGAACTGAAGCTTTCTTT. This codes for CASSRSPVTGVGTEAFF.

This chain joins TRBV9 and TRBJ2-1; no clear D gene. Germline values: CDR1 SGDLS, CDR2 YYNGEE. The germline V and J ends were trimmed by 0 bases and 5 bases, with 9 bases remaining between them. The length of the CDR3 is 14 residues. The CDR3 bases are TGTGCCAGCAGCGTAGGGCTGGTTGACAATGAGCAGTTCTTC. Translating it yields CASSVGLVDNEQFF.

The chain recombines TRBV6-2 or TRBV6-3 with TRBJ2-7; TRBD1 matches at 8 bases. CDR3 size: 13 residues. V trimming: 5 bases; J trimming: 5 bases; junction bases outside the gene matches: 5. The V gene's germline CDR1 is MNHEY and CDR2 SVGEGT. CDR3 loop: CASSMGTGHEQYF. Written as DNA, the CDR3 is TGTGCCAGCAGTATGGGGACAGGACACGAGCAGTACTTC.

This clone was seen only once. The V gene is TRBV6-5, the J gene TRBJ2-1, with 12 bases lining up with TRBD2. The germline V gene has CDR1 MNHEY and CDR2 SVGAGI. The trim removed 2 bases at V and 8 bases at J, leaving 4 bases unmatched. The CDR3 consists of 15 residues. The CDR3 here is CASSYGLAGKDEQFF. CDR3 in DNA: TGTGCCAGCAGTTACGGACTAGCGGGAAAGGATGAGCAGTTCTTC.

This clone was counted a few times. CDR3 protein: CASTPVPAGNTIYF. The CDR3 nucleotides read TGTGCCAGCACCCCGGTTCCCGCTGGAAACACCATATATTTT. The chain uses TRBV6-6 and TRBJ1-3; no clear D gene. The V and J ends lost 7 bases and 2 bases respectively, with 12 bases between them. Germline V gene sequence: CDR1 MNHNY, CDR2 SVGAGI (reference sequence). The CDR3 sequence is 14 residues long.

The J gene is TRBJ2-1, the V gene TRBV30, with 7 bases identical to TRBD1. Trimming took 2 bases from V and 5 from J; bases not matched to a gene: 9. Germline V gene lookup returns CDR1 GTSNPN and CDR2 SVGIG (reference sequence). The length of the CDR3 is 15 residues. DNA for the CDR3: TGTGCCTGGAGTAGAGGAACAGGGGATCACAATGAGCAGTTCTTC. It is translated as CAWSRGTGDHNEQFF.

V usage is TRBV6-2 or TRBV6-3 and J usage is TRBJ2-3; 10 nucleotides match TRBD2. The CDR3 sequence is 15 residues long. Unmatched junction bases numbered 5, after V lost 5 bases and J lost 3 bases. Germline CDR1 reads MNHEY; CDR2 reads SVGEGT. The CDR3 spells CASSPQRGGTDTQYF. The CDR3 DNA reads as TGTGCCAGCAGTCCACAGCGGGGGGGGACAGATACGCAGTATTTT.

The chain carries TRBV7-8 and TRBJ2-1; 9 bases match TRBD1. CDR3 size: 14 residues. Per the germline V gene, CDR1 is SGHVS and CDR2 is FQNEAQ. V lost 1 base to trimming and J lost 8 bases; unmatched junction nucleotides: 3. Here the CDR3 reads CASSLGTGAYEQFF. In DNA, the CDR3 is TGTGCCAGCAGCTTAGGGACAGGGGCATATGAGCAGTTCTTC.

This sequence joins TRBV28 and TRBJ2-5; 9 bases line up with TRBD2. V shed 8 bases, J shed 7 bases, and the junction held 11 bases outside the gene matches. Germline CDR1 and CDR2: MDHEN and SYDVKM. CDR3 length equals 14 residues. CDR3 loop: CASGPYSGSRTQYF. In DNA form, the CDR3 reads TGTGCCAGCGGCCCCTATAGCGGGAGCAGGACCCAGTACTTC.

The CDR3 DNA is TGTGCCAGCTCACAGGTCGGTAGCGGGAGATCGGCCTACAATGAGCAGTTCTTC. This gives the protein CASSQVGSGRSAYNEQFF. The chain carries TRBV18 and TRBJ2-1, with 9 bases matching TRBD2. Trimming took 4 bases from V and 2 from J; bases not matched to a gene: 12. This CDR3 region has 18 residues. Looked up from germline, CDR1 is KGHSH and CDR2 is LQKENI.

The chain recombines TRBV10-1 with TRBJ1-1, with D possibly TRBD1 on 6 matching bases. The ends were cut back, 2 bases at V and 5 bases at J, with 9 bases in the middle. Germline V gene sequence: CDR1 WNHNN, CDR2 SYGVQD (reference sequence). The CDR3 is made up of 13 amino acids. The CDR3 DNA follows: TGCGCCAGCAGTGAGGACAGGTTGACTGAAGCTTTCTTT. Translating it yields CASSEDRLTEAFF.

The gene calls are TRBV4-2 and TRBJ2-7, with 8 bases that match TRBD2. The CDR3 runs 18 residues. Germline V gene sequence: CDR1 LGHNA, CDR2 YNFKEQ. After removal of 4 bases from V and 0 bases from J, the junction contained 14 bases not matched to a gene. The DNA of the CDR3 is TGTGCCAGCAGCCCACGGACTAGCCCAAAATCCCTCTCCTACGAGCAGTACTTC. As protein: CASSPRTSPKSLSYEQYF.

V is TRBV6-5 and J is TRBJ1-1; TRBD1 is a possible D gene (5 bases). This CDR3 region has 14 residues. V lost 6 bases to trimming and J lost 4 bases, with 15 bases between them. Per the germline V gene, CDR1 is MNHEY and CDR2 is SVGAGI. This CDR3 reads CASRAPGGATEAFF. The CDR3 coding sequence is TGTGCCAGCAGGGCCCCGGGAGGGGCCACTGAAGCTTTCTTT.

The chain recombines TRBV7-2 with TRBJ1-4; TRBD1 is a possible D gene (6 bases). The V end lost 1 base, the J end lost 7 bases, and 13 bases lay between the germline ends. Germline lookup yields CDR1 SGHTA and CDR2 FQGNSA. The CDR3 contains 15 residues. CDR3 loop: CASSLVAGVGEKLFF. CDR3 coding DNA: TGTGCCAGCAGCTTAGTGGCAGGGGTTGGTGAAAAACTGTTTTTT.

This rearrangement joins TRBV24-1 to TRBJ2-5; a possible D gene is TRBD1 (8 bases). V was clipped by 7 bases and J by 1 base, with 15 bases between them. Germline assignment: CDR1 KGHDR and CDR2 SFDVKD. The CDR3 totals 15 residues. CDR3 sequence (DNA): TGTGCCACCAGCCCACAGGGGGGGATCCAAGAGACCCAGTACTTC. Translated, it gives CATSPQGGIQETQYF.

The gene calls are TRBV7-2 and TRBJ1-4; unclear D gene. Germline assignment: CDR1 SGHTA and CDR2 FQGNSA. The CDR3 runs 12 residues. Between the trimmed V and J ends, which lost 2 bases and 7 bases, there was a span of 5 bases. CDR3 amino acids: CASSLYSEKLFF. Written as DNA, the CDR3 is TGTGCCAGCAGCTTATACAGTGAAAAACTGTTTTTT.

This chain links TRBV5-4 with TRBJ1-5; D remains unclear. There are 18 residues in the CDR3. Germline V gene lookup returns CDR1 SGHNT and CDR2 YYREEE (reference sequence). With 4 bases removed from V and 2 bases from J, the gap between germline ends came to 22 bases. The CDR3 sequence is CASSHVLRPTGGNQPQHF. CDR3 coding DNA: TGTGCCAGCAGCCACGTTTTGAGACCCACGGGTGGCAATCAGCCCCAGCATTTT.

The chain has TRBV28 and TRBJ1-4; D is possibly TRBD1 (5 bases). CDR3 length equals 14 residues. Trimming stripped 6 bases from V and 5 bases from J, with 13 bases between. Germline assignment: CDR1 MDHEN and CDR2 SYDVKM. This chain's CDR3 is CASSPMGGNEKLFF. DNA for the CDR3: TGTGCCAGCAGCCCAATGGGGGGAAATGAAAAACTGTTTTTT. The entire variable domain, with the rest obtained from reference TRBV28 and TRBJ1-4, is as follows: DVKVTQSSRYLVKRTGEKVFLECVQDMDHENMFWYRQDPGLGLRLIYFSYDVKMKEKGDIPEGYSVSREKKERFSLILESASTNQTSMYLCASSPMGGNEKLFFGSGTQLSVL.

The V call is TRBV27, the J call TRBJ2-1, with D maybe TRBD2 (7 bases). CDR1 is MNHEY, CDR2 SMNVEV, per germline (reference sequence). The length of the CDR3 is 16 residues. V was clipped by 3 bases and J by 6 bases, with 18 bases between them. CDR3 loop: CASSFGGQVRFNEQFF. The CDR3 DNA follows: TGTGCCAGCAGTTTCGGGGGGCAAGTCAGGTTCAATGAGCAGTTCTTC.

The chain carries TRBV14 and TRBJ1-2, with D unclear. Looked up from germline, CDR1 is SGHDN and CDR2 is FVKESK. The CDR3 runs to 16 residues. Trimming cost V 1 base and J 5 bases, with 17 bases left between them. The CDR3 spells CASSQGGKVALYGYTF. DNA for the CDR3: TGTGCCAGCAGCCAAGGTGGGAAGGTAGCGCTATATGGCTACACCTTC.

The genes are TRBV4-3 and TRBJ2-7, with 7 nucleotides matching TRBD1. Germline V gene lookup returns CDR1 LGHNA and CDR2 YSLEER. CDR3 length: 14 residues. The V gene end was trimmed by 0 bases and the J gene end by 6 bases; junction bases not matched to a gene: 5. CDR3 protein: CASSQDLGGGEQYF. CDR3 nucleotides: TGCGCCAGCAGCCAAGATTTAGGGGGCGGCGAGCAGTACTTC.

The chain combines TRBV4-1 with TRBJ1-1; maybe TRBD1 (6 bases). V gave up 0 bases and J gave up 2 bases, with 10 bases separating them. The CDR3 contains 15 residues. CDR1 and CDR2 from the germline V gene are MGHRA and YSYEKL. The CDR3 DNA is TGCGCCAGCAGCCAAGATCACAGGGAAAACACTGAAGCTTTCTTT. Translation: CASSQDHRENTEAFF.

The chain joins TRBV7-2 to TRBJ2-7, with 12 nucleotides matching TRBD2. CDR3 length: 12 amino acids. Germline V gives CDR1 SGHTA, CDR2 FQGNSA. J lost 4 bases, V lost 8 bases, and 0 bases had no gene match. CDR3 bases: TGTGCCAGCGGACTAGCGGGATACGAGCAGTACTTC. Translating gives CASGLAGYEQYF.

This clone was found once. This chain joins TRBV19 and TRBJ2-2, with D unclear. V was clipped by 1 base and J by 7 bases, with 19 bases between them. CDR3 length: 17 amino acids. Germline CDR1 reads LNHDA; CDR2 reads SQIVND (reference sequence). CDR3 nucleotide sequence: TGTGCCAGTAGTATAGCCTTCGACCTCCAGCGAGGCGGGGAGCTGTTTTTT. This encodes CASSIAFDLQRGGELFF. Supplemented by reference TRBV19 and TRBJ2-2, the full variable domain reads DGGITQSPKYLFRKEGQNVTLSCEQNLNHDAMYWYRQDPGQGLRLIYYSQIVNDFQKGDIAEGYSVSREKKESFPLTVTSAQKNPTAFYLCASSIAFDLQRGGELFFGEGSRLTVL.

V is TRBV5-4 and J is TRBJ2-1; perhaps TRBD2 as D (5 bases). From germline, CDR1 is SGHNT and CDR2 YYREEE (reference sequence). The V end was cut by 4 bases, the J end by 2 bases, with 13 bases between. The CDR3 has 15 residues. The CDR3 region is CASSPRASTYNEQFF. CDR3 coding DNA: TGTGCCAGCAGCCCCCGGGCTAGCACCTACAATGAGCAGTTCTTC.

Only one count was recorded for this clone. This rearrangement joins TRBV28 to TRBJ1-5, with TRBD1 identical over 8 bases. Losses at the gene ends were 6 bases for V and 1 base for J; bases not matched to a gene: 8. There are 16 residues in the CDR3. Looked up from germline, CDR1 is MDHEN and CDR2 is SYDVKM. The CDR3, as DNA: TGTGCCAGCAGCGAGGGACAGGCCCGAAGCAATCAGCCCCAGCATTTT. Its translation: CASSEGQARSNQPQHF.